This T cell receptor beta chain originates from a study of molecular identifiers for immune sequencing clone quantification (dated by TCRdb to 2017 to 2018). Broadly, across the study: In a replicate experiment, RNA from roughly 18,000 or 92,000 naive CD8 T cells was split into five aliquots, four of which were sequenced. This methods study benchmarked molecular-identifier clustering-based TCR repertoire sequencing (MIDCIRS) and TCR RNA copy counting, using CD8 T cells to do so.

This clonotype was observed a few times. The antigen this receptor binds is unknown. Within one base of it there is no much larger clone, and no base qualities were kept. Broad study findings and their caveats: The naive libraries included spiked-in Jurkat TCR RNA (about nine copies' worth), and this Jurkat TCR RNA is not part of the donor repertoire. Spiked-in Jurkat TCR RNA equivalent to a single cell was reported to be detectable even among one million naive CD8 T cells. Highly expanded clone sizes could be underestimated because identical TCR molecules may share a barcode. Modeling gave around 3.3 recovered TCR RNA copies per cell versus around 9.9 by digital PCR, implying approximately 32% capture efficiency. In CMV-specific effector cells, over 99% of molecules were held by clones above 20 RNA copies, whereas under 1% of molecules were held by such clones in naive cells. When barcode sub-clustering was omitted, TCR diversity was inflated by chimeric consensus sequences, with chimeras reaching as high as 47%.

Libraries of naive CD8 T cells were built from anywhere between about 19,000 and 1,000,000 sorted cells, with 10%, 30% or 50% of the purified RNA used. Naive CD8 T cells, defined as CD8+CD4-CCR7+CD45RA+, were FACS-sorted into RLT Plus buffer on a BD FACSAria II. To test detection sensitivity, Jurkat RNA equivalent to ten TCR copies was spiked into samples of about 19,000-1,000,000 naive CD8 T cells. Enrichment of CD8 T cells was performed with RosetteSep CD8+ T Cell Enrichment Cocktail and Ficoll-Paque, after which ACK red cell lysis was carried out. Library preparation employed PCR. These reads were obtained on an Illumina HiSeq 4000. Preparation of bulk TCR libraries followed a previously described approach, with the TCR primers listed in Table S5. Purification of total RNA was performed with the Qiagen AllPrep DNA/RNA kit. Reads from multiple sequencing runs of the same library were pooled before analysis. The authors processed their data as follows. Reads were retained only if an exact TCR constant sequence was present, and the retained reads were trimmed to 150 nt and grouped according to their 12-nt molecular barcodes. Reads in each barcode group were sub-clustered using a 15% Levenshtein threshold, and a quality-weighted consensus sequence was built for each RNA molecule. Non-functional sequences were filtered out, along with any lower-count sequence sitting one edit away from another sequence. Barcode sub-clusters with fewer than 20% of the maximum read count were removed, based on fitting two negative binomial distributions. Clones were called with MiXCR by TCRdb after fastp trimmed the public reads at Q25, and only in-frame beta chains were retained. When rows share a CDR3 protein, they turn into one entry using the most common DNA and genes. TCRdb assigned the V and J calls; the authors' analysis was not used. The sample table holds hundreds of thousands of distinct CDR3 sequences, of which roughly 21% were seen once. The biggest ten clones account for roughly 0.9% of the sample.

The V end loses 7 bases and the J end loses 0 bases, and a stretch of 13 bases separates them. Taken from the germline V gene, the CDR1 and CDR2 loops are WSHSY and SAAADI. There are 16 amino acids in the CDR3, from cysteine to phenylalanine inclusive. Just the 48-base CDR3 DNA is kept, in frame starting at base 1. The material sequenced was naive CD8+ T cells from blood, with Jurkat cell RNA spiked in. The cell subset or site label on this specimen signifies: FACS-sorted CD8+CD4-CCR7+CD45RA+ naive T cells. The TCR originated in a human donor in good health. Some libraries in this study had Jurkat cell RNA spiked in. The rearrangement combines TRBV10-2 with TRBJ1-6; the D gene cannot be named for sure. Read as DNA, the sequence is TGCGCCAGCACAGCAGCTCCGAGCTCCTATAATTCACCCCTCCACTTT. Its amino acids are CASTAAPSSYNSPLHF.